The 27 T cell receptor beta chains below were found in one sample sequenced in a study of T cell repertoires in cytomegalovirus infection. One entry per CDR3 protein, called by TCRdb with MiXCR from the reads. The sample includes nearly 450,000 distinct CDR3 sequences, about a third of them seen just once. Sequencing used PBMCs. The receptors derive from a human donor in good health (CMV status not recorded). Some clones in this sample may be carry-over from other donors' samples.

This clonotype has only one observation. This chain links TRBV6-5 with TRBJ1-2; D gene ambiguous. This CDR3 contains 12 residues. Germline lookup yields CDR1 MNHEY and CDR2 SVGAGI. The ends were cut back, 5 bases at V and 8 bases at J, with 12 bases in the middle. The CDR3 here is CASSQGRGGYTF. The CDR3 bases are TGTGCCAGCAGTCAAGGCCGAGGAGGCTACACCTTC.

This chain links TRBV2 with TRBJ2-1; D possibly corresponds to TRBD2 (7 bases). CDR3 length: 19 amino acids. V was clipped by 1 base and J by 4 bases, with 23 bases between them. Germline V gives CDR1 SNHLY, CDR2 FYNNEI. DNA for the CDR3: TGTGCCAGCAGTGAAGAGAGTGGGAGTGGGCGGGGGCCATACAATGAGCAGTTCTTC. This translates into CASSEESGSGRGPYNEQFF.

The chain combines TRBV24-1 with TRBJ2-1, with 12 bases that match TRBD2. Germline loops: CDR1 KGHDR, CDR2 SFDVKD. Losses at the gene ends were 4 bases for V and 5 bases for J; bases not matched to a gene: 8. The CDR3 consists of 17 residues. CDR3 nucleotides: TGTGCCACCAGTGACCCGACTAGCGGGGGCCCTGACAATGAGCAGTTCTTC. Amino acids: CATSDPTSGGPDNEQFF.

This clonotype was detected many times. The rearrangement joins TRBV6-2 or TRBV6-3 to TRBJ2-7, with D possibly matching TRBD1 (6 bases). Germline V gene lookup returns CDR1 MNHEY and CDR2 SVGEGT. With 7 bases removed from V and 2 bases from J, the gap between germline ends came to 15 bases. This CDR3 contains 14 residues. CDR3 amino acids: CASTPPGQAYEQYF. In DNA form, the CDR3 reads TGTGCCAGCACCCCACCGGGACAAGCCTACGAGCAGTACTTC.

The V and J genes are TRBV12-3 or TRBV12-4 and TRBJ1-4, with D maybe TRBD1 (5 bases). This CDR3 spans 15 amino acids. The V and J ends lost 6 bases and 4 bases respectively, with 15 bases between them. The CDR3 nucleotides are TGTGCCAGCAGAGTATCGAGGCAGGGTAATGAAAAACTGTTTTTT. This encodes CASRVSRQGNEKLFF.

This clonotype was seen only a few times. The genes are TRBV6-5 and TRBJ2-5; perhaps TRBD1 as D (6 bases). The CDR3 totals 19 residues. Germline CDR1 is MNHEY and CDR2 is SVGAGI. The V end lost 2 bases, the J end lost 5 bases, and 27 bases lay between the germline ends. The CDR3 loop is CASSYRGIGPRGYRETQYF. In nucleotides, the CDR3 is TGTGCCAGCAGTTACCGGGGCATCGGGCCCAGGGGCTATCGGGAGACCCAGTACTTC.

In regard to this clonotype: At one boundary the junction diverges from the germline segment, which might be a read error. The V and J genes are TRBV7-6 and TRBJ2-1; the match to TRBD2 covers 9 bases. Germline values: CDR1 SGHVS, CDR2 FNYEAQ. The CDR3 spans 15 residues. DNA for the CDR3: TGTGCTAGCAGCGTCACTCGCGGGGGGGCCAATGAGCAGTTCTTC. Its translation is CASSVTRGGANEQFF.

This clonotype occurred a few times. The V call is TRBV2, the J call TRBJ1-3; no definite D call. The CDR3 spans 12 residues. The germline CDR1 and CDR2 sequences are SNHLY and FYNNEI. V was trimmed by 10 bases and J by 3 bases, leaving 10 bases between them. CDR3: CAILIGGNTIYF. The CDR3 DNA sequence: TGTGCCATCCTAATTGGTGGAAACACCATATATTTT.

In its sample, this clonotype was seen a few times. The genes are TRBV29-1 and TRBJ2-7; D is ambiguous. Trimming took 2 bases from V and 5 from J, leaving 7 bases between them. The CDR3 loop spans 11 amino acids. CDR1 and CDR2 (germline): SQVTM, ANQGSEA. CDR3 in DNA: TGCAGCGTTGAATCTGGGCACGAGCAGTACTTC. It specifies CSVESGHEQYF.

The rearrangement uses TRBV6-1 and TRBJ1-2; D remains unclear. Deletions cut 1 base from V and 5 bases from J, with 8 bases between. CDR3 length: 13 residues. Germline V gives CDR1 MNHNS, CDR2 SASEGT. The CDR3 loop is CASSEDGVYGYTF. The CDR3 DNA is TGTGCCAGCAGTGAAGACGGCGTTTATGGCTACACCTTC.

This clonotype was recorded at least ten times. This sequence joins TRBV15 and TRBJ2-5; 11 positions match TRBD2. CDR3 size: 16 residues. V lost 0 bases, J lost 1 base, and 1 base stayed unmatched. The germline V gene encodes CDR1 LNHNV and CDR2 YYDKDF (reference sequence). The CDR3 region is CATSRDLAGGQETQYF. Here the CDR3 DNA reads TGTGCCACCAGCAGAGATCTAGCGGGGGGCCAAGAGACCCAGTACTTC.

With regard to this clonotype: The junction departs from the called germline gene at one end, perhaps through a read error. DNA of the CDR3: TGTGCCAGCAGCCGGGACAGGGTGAACAATCAGCCCCAGCTTTTT. It is translated as CASSRDRVNNQPQLF. The rearrangement joins TRBV6-1 to TRBJ1-5; 9 bases align to TRBD1. The CDR3 is 15 amino acids. Germline V gives CDR1 MNHNS, CDR2 SASEGT.

The CDR3 DNA is TGTGCCAGCTCACCACAAGGGGGCCAAGATACGCAGTATTTT. Its translation is CASSPQGGQDTQYF. V gene TRBV18 combines with J gene TRBJ2-3, with TRBD1 matching 7 bases. Germline assignment: CDR1 KGHSH and CDR2 LQKENI. The V and J ends lost 1 base and 5 bases, in that order; junction bases with no gene match: 3. This CDR3 region has 14 residues.

The chain links TRBV5-4 to TRBJ2-7; D remains ambiguous. Deletions cut 1 base from V and 6 bases from J, with 8 bases between. Germline V CDR1 and CDR2: SGHNT, YYREEE (reference sequence). The CDR3 loop spans 12 amino acids. The CDR3 DNA follows: TGTGCCAGCAGCTTGACTGGAGTCGAGCAGTACTTC. It encodes CASSLTGVEQYF.

The rearrangement links TRBV19 to TRBJ2-2, with D perhaps TRBD1 (6 bases). The germline gives CDR1 LNHDA, CDR2 SQIVND (reference sequence). Trimming pared 5 bases from V and 5 bases from J, leaving 21 bases between. The CDR3 consists of 17 residues. CDR3 residues: CASSFPLTGTMTGELFF. CDR3 DNA sequence: TGTGCCAGTAGTTTCCCCCTAACAGGGACGATGACCGGGGAGCTGTTTTTT.

This clonotype was counted only a few times. The chain couples TRBV5-4 to TRBJ2-1; 9 nucleotides agree with TRBD1. The CDR3 runs to 15 residues. In germline, CDR1 is SGHNT, CDR2 YYREEE (reference sequence). J was trimmed by 8 bases and V by 0 bases; bases with no gene match: 6. Here the CDR3 reads CASSLARTGEDEQFF. DNA of the CDR3: TGTGCCAGCAGCTTGGCCCGGACAGGGGAGGATGAGCAGTTCTTC.

A word on this clonotype: With a much larger clone just one base away, this may be a read error. This chain connects TRBV6-1 to TRBJ2-7; no clear D gene. This CDR3 contains 15 residues. CDR1 MNHNS and CDR2 SASEGT come from the germline V gene. The DNA of the CDR3 is TGTGCCAGCAGTGAAGCAAGTCACGGTTCCTACGTGCAGTACTTC. Amino acid sequence: CASSEASHGSYVQYF.

The V gene is TRBV19, the J gene TRBJ1-2; D is unclear. Germline V gives CDR1 LNHDA, CDR2 SQIVND (reference sequence). V lost 10 bases and J lost 7, with 16 bases in between. This CDR3 has 12 residues. CDR3 bases: TGTGCCACCCGGGAAGGGTCCGGTGGCTACACCTTC. The encoded protein is CATREGSGGYTF.

The gene calls are TRBV19 and TRBJ2-1; D is perhaps TRBD1 (5 bases). Germline V CDR1 and CDR2: LNHDA, SQIVND (reference sequence). This CDR3 region has 13 residues. Trimming took 2 bases from V and 6 from J, leaving 8 bases between them. DNA of the CDR3: TGTGCCAGTAGTATAAGTCAGGGCAATGAGCAGTTCTTC. Amino acid sequence: CASSISQGNEQFF.

The chain joins TRBV29-1 to TRBJ2-2, with a tentative D call TRBD1 (5 bases). In germline, CDR1 is SQVTM, CDR2 ANQGSEA. This CDR3 region has 13 residues. The V and J ends lost 1 base and 6 bases respectively, with 9 bases between them. The CDR3 is CSVEARVAGELFF. The CDR3 DNA sequence: TGCAGCGTTGAAGCCAGGGTCGCCGGGGAGCTGTTTTTT.

This clonotype was found a few times. This sequence joins TRBV7-6 and TRBJ1-4; D ambiguous. Trimming stripped 1 base from V and 0 bases from J, with 6 bases between. The CDR3 runs 15 residues. Germline V gene data show CDR1 as SGHVS and CDR2 as FNYEAQ. CDR3 protein: CASSLGVTTNEKLFF. The CDR3 region has the DNA TGTGCCAGCAGCTTAGGTGTGACAACTAATGAAAAACTGTTTTTT.

This clonotype was observed at least ten times. The chain links TRBV12-3 or TRBV12-4 to TRBJ2-7; 7 bases are a match to TRBD1. V was pared by 6 bases and J by 0 bases, with 8 bases of the junction left unmatched. This CDR3 has 15 amino acids. Written as DNA, the CDR3 is TGTGCCAGCAGCCAGAGGGACAGTCCCTCCTACGAGCAGTACTTC. Protein sequence: CASSQRDSPSYEQYF.

This clonotype has a handful of counts. J is TRBJ2-3 and V is TRBV7-6; either TRBD1 or TRBD2 may fit D (5 bases each). CDR3 length: 16 residues. Germline CDR1 SGHVS, CDR2 FNYEAQ. The germline V and J ends were trimmed by 1 base and 1 base, with 12 bases remaining between them. The CDR3 region has the DNA TGTGCCAGCAGCTTAGACGGGACGAGTGGCACAGATACGCAGTATTTT. Translation gives CASSLDGTSGTDTQYF.

This clonotype was observed many times. V and J are TRBV27 and TRBJ2-1; TRBD2 aligns across 12 bases. This CDR3 comprises 19 residues. After removal of 6 bases from V and 5 bases from J, the junction contained 17 bases not matched to a gene. Germline V lookup: CDR1 MNHEY, CDR2 SMNVEV (reference sequence). CDR3 in DNA: TGTGCCAGCAGACCCAATTTCGCCGTGGCTAGCGGGGGGGACAATGAGCAGTTCTTC. Its translation: CASRPNFAVASGGDNEQFF.

Regarding this clonotype: Mismatch with germline at one junction end may stem from a read error. The chain carries TRBV2 and TRBJ2-2; D possibly uses TRBD1 or TRBD2 (5 bases each). Germline lookup yields CDR1 SNHLY and CDR2 FYNNEI. The CDR3 is 15 residues long. CDR3 in amino acids: CARSSGTTATRELFF. The CDR3 nucleotides are TGTGCCCGCAGTTCCGGGACGACGGCCACCAGGGAGCTTTTTTTT.

This clonotype was seen a few times. The rearrangement joins TRBV6-5 to TRBJ2-1; D perhaps matches TRBD2 (5 bases). The CDR3 is made up of 14 amino acids. Germline assignment: CDR1 MNHEY and CDR2 SVGAGI. Deletions cut 0 bases from V and 7 bases from J, with 10 bases between. As DNA, the CDR3 is TGTGCCAGCAGTTACTCTACTAGGTCGAATGAGCAGTTCTTC. This translates into CASSYSTRSNEQFF.

This clonotype has more than one count but fewer than ten. This chain joins TRBV20-1 and TRBJ1-5; TRBD1 agrees at 7 bases. The CDR3 loop spans 14 amino acids. From germline, CDR1 is DFQATT and CDR2 SNEGSKA (reference sequence). V was pared by 2 bases and J by 3 bases, with 4 bases of the junction left unmatched. As DNA, the CDR3 is TGCAGTGCTAGACTGACAGGGTACAATCAGCCCCAGCATTTT. Translating gives CSARLTGYNQPQHF.